A selection of T cell receptor beta chains follows, all from one sample in a study of T cell repertoires in cytomegalovirus infection. For these receptors, no antigen is known. Each CDR3 protein is one row after TCRdb ran MiXCR on the reads. Of about 830,000 distinct CDR3 sequences in the sample, less than 35% are singletons; the top ten hold roughly 12%. Sequencing used cultured CD8+ T cells from PBMCs, obtained from culture after CMV antigen stimulation. The receptors originated from a human donor in good health (CMV status not recorded). Some clones in this sample may be carry-over from other donors' samples. The conserved cysteine and the conserved F or W are not part of the CDR3 here. D genes are given only for firm matches. Size tells how often a clone was seen (once, few, many) or the class of an expanded clone, and some rows leave it out.

TRBV5-3	TRBD1	.	TRBJ2-7	ASSSYLNDRGTGLY
TRBV6-5	.	.	TRBJ2-2	AISSSWNTGELF
TRBV7-8	.	few	TRBJ2-1	ASSLVRVHEQF
TRBV19	.	.	TRBJ1-2	ASLVGAGTYGYT
TRBV15	TRBD2	.	TRBJ2-3	ATAGGVDTQY
TRBV7-6	TRBD1	few	TRBJ2-3	ASSLPGQGPSTDTQY
TRBV7-9	.	.	TRBJ2-1	ASSLWDEQF
TRBV3-1	.	few	TRBJ2-3	ASSQDGAPSYTDTQY
TRBV7-9	.	few	TRBJ1-1	ASSITETEAF
TRBV27	.	.	TRBJ1-5	ASSLLANQPQH
TRBV12-5	.	.	TRBJ2-1	ASGLRQENNEQF
TRBV7-6	.	few	TRBJ1-2	ASSLAQGPTPPNYGYT
TRBV7-6	TRBD1	.	TRBJ2-7	ASSKGQGFSYEQY
TRBV6-2/TRBV6-3	TRBD2	.	TRBJ2-1	ASSYGSREGF
TRBV12-3/TRBV12-4	.	many	TRBJ1-5	ASSSPRPYQPQH
TRBV7-6	.	.	TRBJ1-2	ANSLVPGESNGYT